These 27 T cell receptor beta chains were all obtained from the same sample, sequenced in a study of cytomegalovirus exposure and HLA in healthy donors. 60 Vbeta and 13 Jbeta primers were used in PCR. Profiling relied on immunoSEQ multiplex PCR, and the TCRdb table lists in-frame clones only, not all of them. The table includes approximately 93,000 clones, 65% detected once. The specimen was PBMCs. The receptors stem from a boy aged 10-17 years in good health and CMV-seropositive.

In DNA, the CDR3 is TGCGCCAGCAGCCCCCAACTCCTTGATGAGCAGTTCTTC. The encoded protein is CASSPQLLDEQFF. V and J are TRBV4-3 and TRBJ2-1; unclear D gene. V was pared by 4 bases and J by 8 bases, with 12 bases between. Germline CDR1 is LGHNA and CDR2 is YSLEER. This CDR3 has 13 amino acids.

This clone was seen only once. J is TRBJ2-1 and V is TRBV18; the D gene is possibly TRBD2 (7 bases). The germline V and J ends were trimmed by 7 bases and 1 base, with 17 bases remaining between them. The germline V gene encodes CDR1 KGHSH and CDR2 LQKENI. This CDR3 is 16 amino acids long. The CDR3 here is CASYKGGALSYNEQFF. The CDR3 coding sequence is TGTGCCAGCTACAAAGGGGGGGCCCTTTCCTACAATGAGCAGTTCTTC.

This clone was seen more than once but under ten times. The J gene is TRBJ1-1, the V gene TRBV7-3, with TRBD1 matching 9 bases. V trimming: 2 bases; J trimming: 3 bases; junction bases outside the gene matches: 7. CDR1 SGHTA and CDR2 FQGTGA come from the germline V gene. The CDR3 is made up of 16 amino acids. CDR3 amino acids: CASSLLFRDRDTEAFF. The CDR3, as DNA: TGTGCCAGCAGCTTATTATTTAGGGACAGGGACACTGAAGCTTTCTTT.

The chain employs TRBV7-9 and TRBJ2-2; the match to TRBD2 covers 9 bases. With 0 bases clipped from V and 4 bases from J, the junction kept 3 bases outside the gene matches. Germline V lookup: CDR1 SEHNR, CDR2 FQNEAQ (reference sequence). The CDR3 covers 16 residues. The CDR3: CASSLALAGPTGELFF. The CDR3 DNA sequence: TGTGCCAGCAGCTTAGCCCTAGCGGGGCCCACCGGGGAGCTGTTTTTT.

The chain's CDR3 is CASSSADRPNEKLFF. CDR3 bases: TGTGCCAGTAGTTCAGCGGACAGGCCCAATGAAAAACTGTTTTTT. This rearrangement joins TRBV19 to TRBJ1-4; 7 nucleotides match TRBD1. V trimming: 5 bases; J trimming: 5 bases; junction bases outside the gene matches: 8. Germline V gene lookup returns CDR1 LNHDA and CDR2 SQIVND (reference sequence). This CDR3 contains 15 residues.

This clone was detected only a few times. This chain joins TRBV7-7 and TRBJ2-7; TRBD1 aligns across 8 bases. CDR3 length equals 13 residues. Germline lookup yields CDR1 SSHAT and CDR2 FNYEAQ (reference sequence). V shed 4 bases, J shed 4 bases, and the junction held 3 bases outside the gene matches. This CDR3 is CASSSGTGYEQYF. In DNA, the CDR3 is TGTGCCAGCAGCTCTGGGACAGGTTACGAGCAGTACTTC.

This chain links TRBV19 with TRBJ1-4, with 9 bases fitting TRBD1. With V trimmed by 7 bases and J by 7 bases, 10 bases remained unmatched. Germline V gives CDR1 LNHDA, CDR2 SQIVND (reference sequence). The CDR3 has 15 residues. In DNA, the CDR3 is TGTGCCAGTACCAAGACCGGGACAGGGAGTGAAAAACTGTTTTTT. Translating gives CASTKTGTGSEKLFF.

In the case of this clone: Different DNA sequences within this sample yield the same CDR3. The chain recombines TRBV5-6 with TRBJ1-1, with 8 bases fitting TRBD1. V trimming: 5 bases; J trimming: 4 bases; junction bases outside the gene matches: 7. The CDR3 has 14 residues. Germline V gives CDR1 SGHDT, CDR2 YYEEEE. The CDR3 region is CASSPPGQGTEAFF. The CDR3 region has the DNA TGTGCCAGCAGTCCCCCTGGACAGGGCACTGAAGCTTTCTTT.

V usage is TRBV9 and J usage is TRBJ2-1, with D perhaps TRBD1 (5 bases). Germline V gene data show CDR1 as SGDLS and CDR2 as YYNGEE. There are 14 residues in the CDR3. Trimming left V 4 bases short and J 4 bases short, with 12 bases between. CDR3: CASSPRQGYNEQFF. Written as DNA, the CDR3 is TGTGCCAGCAGCCCACGGCAGGGATACAATGAGCAGTTCTTC.

The chain carries TRBV28 and TRBJ1-1; 10 bases map to TRBD1. This CDR3 comprises 14 residues. V lost 3 bases to trimming and J lost 7 bases; unmatched junction nucleotides: 5. Per the germline V gene, CDR1 is MDHEN and CDR2 is SYDVKM. CDR3 residues: CASSFIDRGLEAFF. CDR3 bases: TGTGCCAGCAGTTTTATCGACAGGGGGCTTGAAGCTTTCTTT.

This rearrangement joins TRBV7-8 to TRBJ1-1; no clear D gene. The CDR3 spans 14 residues. Germline loops: CDR1 SGHVS, CDR2 FQNEAQ. Trimming took 1 base from V and 0 from J, leaving 6 bases between them. CDR3 protein: CASSLVALNTEAFF. CDR3 sequence (DNA): TGTGCCAGCAGCTTAGTTGCGTTGAACACTGAAGCTTTCTTT.

V usage is TRBV9 and J usage is TRBJ2-7, with TRBD1 matching 7 bases. Germline-derived CDR1 and CDR2 are SGDLS and YYNGEE. J gave up 3 bases and V 3 bases, and 9 bases lay outside the gene matches. CDR3 length: 15 amino acids. The CDR3 protein is CASSEVPGQNYEQYF. As DNA, the CDR3 is TGTGCCAGCAGCGAGGTACCGGGACAGAACTACGAGCAGTACTTC.

The V call is TRBV10-3, the J call TRBJ1-1; D remains unclear. The V gene's germline CDR1 is ENHRY and CDR2 SYGVKD. The CDR3 is 12 residues long. V lost 4 bases and J lost 4, with 7 bases in between. CDR3 sequence: CAISADFTEAFF. The CDR3 DNA follows: TGTGCCATCAGTGCCGACTTCACTGAAGCTTTCTTT.

This clone was seen a handful of times. This chain connects TRBV6-5 to TRBJ1-4; tentatively, D is TRBD1 (6 bases). Germline values: CDR1 MNHEY, CDR2 SVGAGI. The CDR3 totals 13 residues. V lost 6 bases to trimming and J lost 3 bases, with 8 bases between them. The DNA for the CDR3 is TGTGCCAGCAGACAGGGCGCTAATGAAAAACTGTTTTTT. Translating it yields CASRQGANEKLFF.

The V and J genes are TRBV30 and TRBJ2-3; D gene uncertain. Trimming removed 0 bases at V and 0 bases at J, with 13 bases between. The CDR3 is 16 amino acids. CDR1 and CDR2 (germline): GTSNPN, SVGIG (reference sequence). CDR3 loop: CAWSVLGLISTDTQYF. CDR3 bases: TGTGCCTGGAGTGTACTTGGGCTAATAAGCACAGATACGCAGTATTTT. The full variable domain, with the rest looked up from reference TRBV30 and TRBJ2-3, is SQTIHQWPATLVQPVGSPLSLECTVEGTSNPNLYWYRQAAGRGLQLLFYSVGIGQISSEVPQNLSASRPQDRQFILSSKKLLLSDSGFYLCAWSVLGLISTDTQYFGPGTRLTVL.

This chain connects TRBV30 to TRBJ2-7; D is perhaps TRBD1 (5 bases). Looked up from germline, CDR1 is GTSNPN and CDR2 is SVGIG (reference sequence). Trimming cost V 1 base and J 6 bases, with 7 bases left between them. This CDR3 is built from 11 residues. CDR3 nucleotides: TGTGCCTGGAGTGGGGGCCGCGAGCAGTACTTC. This gives the protein CAWSGGREQYF.

The chain employs TRBV10-3 and TRBJ1-6, with TRBD1 matching over 7 bases. Trimming cost V 6 bases and J 5 bases; bases outside gene matches: 4. There are 14 residues in the CDR3. The V gene's germline CDR1 is ENHRY and CDR2 SYGVKD. The CDR3 nucleotides read TGTGCCATCAGACTGGGACAGAATAATTCACCCCTCCACTTT. Its protein product is CAIRLGQNNSPLHF.

The CDR3 region has the DNA TGCGCCAGCCACCCCACAGGGACGGGCGAGCAGTACTTC. It translates to CASHPTGTGEQYF. V and J are TRBV5-1 and TRBJ2-7; perhaps TRBD1 as D (6 bases). V dropped 7 bases and J dropped 6 bases, with 17 bases sitting between them. The V gene's germline CDR1 is SGHRS and CDR2 YFSETQ. This CDR3 has 13 residues.

J is TRBJ1-1 and V is TRBV6-4, with D unclear. Trimming left V 0 bases short and J 0 bases short, with 8 bases between. CDR3 length: 15 amino acids. CDR1 is MRHNA, CDR2 SNTAGT, per germline. CDR3 nucleotide sequence: TGTGCCAGCAGTGACTCAGGCAGGATGAACACTGAAGCTTTCTTT. It yields the protein CASSDSGRMNTEAFF.

V is TRBV29-1 and J is TRBJ2-5, with a possible D match to TRBD2 (6 bases). The V end was cut by 0 bases, the J end by 3 bases, with 14 bases between. Per germline, CDR1 SQVTM and CDR2 ANQGSEA. The length of the CDR3 is 15 residues. The CDR3 sequence is CSVEDTTSSEETQYF. Written as DNA, the CDR3 is TGCAGCGTTGAAGATACAACTAGCAGCGAAGAGACCCAGTACTTC.

The J gene is TRBJ2-7, the V gene TRBV7-8, with unresolved D. Trimming removed 1 base at V and 5 bases at J, with 3 bases between. CDR3 length: 11 residues. Germline-derived CDR1 and CDR2 are SGHVS and FQNEAQ. CDR3 nucleotide sequence: TGTGCCAGCAGCTTAGGTAACGAGCAGTACTTC. Residues: CASSLGNEQYF.

The rearrangement joins TRBV4-3 to TRBJ1-4; the match to TRBD1 covers 11 bases. This CDR3 comprises 16 residues. J gave up 8 bases and V 4 bases, and 9 bases lay outside the gene matches. CDR1 and CDR2 from the germline V gene are LGHNA and YSLEER. The CDR3 loop is CASSRERTGGQEKLFF. The CDR3 DNA reads TGCGCCAGCAGCCGAGAAAGGACAGGGGGCCAAGAAAAACTGTTTTTT.

The chain is built from TRBV9 and TRBJ2-1; 7 bases map to TRBD2. The CDR3 runs to 15 residues. CDR1 is SGDLS, CDR2 YYNGEE, per germline. V shed 0 bases, J shed 3 bases, and the junction held 3 bases outside the gene matches. The CDR3 loop reads CASSVAGGNYNEQFF. Written as DNA, the CDR3 is TGTGCCAGCAGCGTAGCGGGAGGAAACTACAATGAGCAGTTCTTC.

This clone was recorded a few times. The chain has TRBV2 and TRBJ1-2; no reliable D call. CDR3 length: 12 residues. The ends were cut back, 5 bases at V and 1 base at J, with 5 bases in the middle. Germline V CDR1 and CDR2: SNHLY, FYNNEI. The CDR3 loop reads CASSPFNYGYTF. The CDR3 DNA reads as TGTGCCAGCAGTCCTTTTAACTATGGCTACACCTTC. Full variable domain (outside the CDR3, taken from reference TRBV2 and TRBJ1-2): EPEVTQTPSHQVTQMGQEVILRCVPISNHLYFYWYRQILGQKVEFLVSFYNNEISEKSEIFDDQFSVERPDGSNFTLKIRSTKLEDSAMYFCASSPFNYGYTFGSGTRLTVV.

This clone was recorded only once. The chain couples TRBV2 to TRBJ2-7; 7 bases map to TRBD1. The V segment lost 6 bases and the J segment 5 bases; nucleotides outside the gene matches: 10. This CDR3 is built from 14 residues. Germline V CDR1 and CDR2: SNHLY, FYNNEI. Here the CDR3 reads CASRQENGQDEQYF. Written as DNA, the CDR3 is TGTGCCAGCAGACAGGAAAATGGACAGGACGAGCAGTACTTC.

This chain uses TRBV4-2 with TRBJ1-1; TRBD1 might be the D (5 bases). V was cut by 0 bases and J by 3 bases, with 14 bases left in between. Germline V gene lookup returns CDR1 LGHNA and CDR2 YNFKEQ. This CDR3 comprises 16 residues. This CDR3 reads CASSQDPQGRDTEAFF. The CDR3 DNA is TGTGCCAGCAGCCAAGATCCCCAGGGCCGGGACACTGAAGCTTTCTTT.

This clone was found a few times. This chain uses TRBV7-8 with TRBJ2-5; 7 bases map to TRBD2. V dropped 1 base and J dropped 1; count of bases not matched to a gene: 9. CDR1 SGHVS and CDR2 FQNEAQ come from the germline V gene. This CDR3 is 17 amino acids long. The CDR3 loop reads CASSLVSRGSLQETQYF. The CDR3, as DNA: TGTGCCAGCAGCTTAGTTTCTCGCGGGAGCCTCCAAGAGACCCAGTACTTC.